The rows below give T cell receptor beta chains drawn from one sample of a study of early T cells in non-severe SARS-CoV-2 infection. In TCRdb, the 5' RACE reads were re-called with MiXCR into one record per CDR3 protein. The data contain 90,000 to 100,000 distinct CDR3 sequences, less than 15% of them seen just once; the ten biggest clones take up around 2.4%. Input material: whole blood. These TCRs come from an adult who was a healthcare worker with PCR-confirmed SARS-CoV-2 infection or an uninfected control (not recorded which). Each CDR3 is given with its conserved first and last residue. A D gene is named only where the DNA matches it firmly. For some rows the clone size is stated as once, few or many, or as a class when expanded; others skip it.

>many|TRBJ2-3|TRBV11-2|TRBD2
TGTGCCAGCAGCAAAGCCCTTCTAGCGGGGGCCACAGATACGCAGTATTTT
CASSKALLAGATDTQYF
>many|TRBJ2-3|TRBV18|TRBD1
TGTGCCAGCTCTTGGACAGGGACCGTCATTGATACGCAGTATTTT
CASSWTGTVIDTQYF
>few|TRBJ2-5|TRBV20-1|NA
TGCAGTGCTGACCAGACTCAAGAGACCCAGTACTTC
CSADQTQETQYF
>few|TRBJ2-7|TRBV20-1|TRBD1
TGCAGTGCAAGGGACAGCTCGTCCTACGAGCAGTACTTC
CSARDSSSYEQYF
>many|TRBJ2-3|TRBV3-1|NA
TGTGCCAGCAGCCAAGGGACAGCGTCTAGCACAGATACGCAGTATTTT
CASSQGTASSTDTQYF
>NA|TRBJ2-2|TRBV28|TRBD2
TGTGCCAGCTCCCCCGGGGGGGCAAGGATATTTTTT
CASSPGGARIFF
>many|TRBJ1-2|TRBV11-2|NA
TGTGCCAGCAGCTTAGAACAGGGCTATGGCTACACCTTC
CASSLEQGYGYTF
>NA|TRBJ1-2|TRBV28|TRBD1
TGTGCCAGCAGCCAACAGGACAGGGGGAACTATGGCTACACCTTC
CASSQQDRGNYGYTF
>many|TRBJ2-6|TRBV24-1|NA
TGTGCCATTTCTCCAGGGGCCAACGTCCTGACTTTC
CAISPGANVLTF
>many|TRBJ2-1|TRBV9|TRBD1
TGTGCCAGCAGCGCCGGGACAGGTTCATACAATGAGCAGTTCTTC
CASSAGTGSYNEQFF
>few|TRBJ1-1|TRBV11-1|NA
TGTGCCAGCAGCTTAGAACCGATGAACACTGAAGCTTTCTTT
CASSLEPMNTEAFF
>NA|TRBJ2-3|TRBV5-5|NA
TGTGCCAGCAGCCCTCGCCCGAGGGAGGCGAACCGTAAAAGCACAGATACGCAGTATTTT
CASSPRPREANRKSTDTQYF
>many|TRBJ2-7|TRBV7-2|NA
TGTGCCAGCAGCTTAGCGCTAGGCGACAGGAGCTCCTACGAGCAGTACTTC
CASSLALGDRSSYEQYF
>many|TRBJ2-1|TRBV19|NA
TGTGCCAGTAGTATACAAGGTGGTCTTTACAATGAGCAGTTCTTC
CASSIQGGLYNEQFF
>many|TRBJ1-5|TRBV6-2/TRBV6-3|NA
TGTGCCAGCAGTTACGGGGCGTGGGGTCAGCCCCAGCATTTT
CASSYGAWGQPQHF
>few|TRBJ2-2|TRBV28|TRBD1
TGTGCCAGCAGTTCCCACAGGGGGCGAGGCACCGGGGAGCTGTTTTTT
CASSSHRGRGTGELFF
>NA|TRBJ1-1|TRBV27|NA
TGTGCCAGCAGTCTCATGGCGCTGAACACTGAAGCTTTCTTT
CASSLMALNTEAFF
>many|TRBJ2-2|TRBV4-2|NA
TGTGCCAGCAGCCAAGATCCCAGGGAGACACCACCGGGGGAGCTGTTTTTT
CASSQDPRETPPGELFF
>many|TRBJ2-3|TRBV10-2|NA
TGCGCCAGCGGGGCCCGACAGGATACGCAGTATTTT
CASGARQDTQYF
>many|TRBJ2-1|TRBV2|NA
TGTGCCAGCAGTTTCTTCCGGGACCCCAATGAGCAGTTCTTC
CASSFFRDPNEQFF
>few|TRBJ2-1|TRBV28|NA
TGTGCCAGCACCGACTTCGTAAATGAGCAGTTCTTC
CASTDFVNEQFF
>NA|TRBJ2-7|TRBV28|NA
TGTGCCAGCAGCCCCGGAGAGGGATCCACCTACGAGCAGTACTTC
CASSPGEGSTYEQYF
>many|TRBJ2-7|TRBV28|NA
TGTGCCAGCAGTCGTAGGGCAGGCGAGCAGTACTTC
CASSRRAGEQYF
>few|TRBJ1-6|TRBV6-5|TRBD1
TGTGCCAGCAGTTACGGCGGGACAGGAGCAACACCCCTCCACTTT
CASSYGGTGATPLHF
>NA|TRBJ2-5|TRBV12-3/TRBV12-4|TRBD2
TGTGCCAGCAGTTCTCGATTGACTAGCGGGGGGGCGGAGACCCAGTACTTC
CASSSRLTSGGAETQYF
>many|TRBJ2-5|TRBV12-3/TRBV12-4|NA
TGTGCCAGCAGTTACCTAGGGGGGGGCCCCGAACAAGAGACCCAGTACTTC
CASSYLGGGPEQETQYF
>few|TRBJ2-3|TRBV7-9|NA
TGTGCCAGCAGCTTAGGTCGGACGCTAACGGATACGCAGTATTTT
CASSLGRTLTDTQYF
>NA|TRBJ1-5|TRBV28|NA
TGTGCCAGCAGGCAAGGGATTAGGCGGCCCCAGCATTTT
CASRQGIRRPQHF
>many|TRBJ2-7|TRBV29-1|NA
TGCAGCGTTGACACTGCGAGCTACGAGCAGTACTTC
CSVDTASYEQYF
>many|TRBJ2-7|TRBV5-4|TRBD1
TGTGCCAGCAGCAATTCCGGGACAGGGGACGAGCAGTACTTC
CASSNSGTGDEQYF
>many|TRBJ2-6|TRBV6-5|NA
TGTGCCAGCAGAAAGGCCGGGGCCAACGTCCTGACTTTC
CASRKAGANVLTF
>many|TRBJ1-1|TRBV5-8|NA
TGTGCCAGCAGCTTGCTCGTTAGTGGGACAACTGAAGCTTTCTTT
CASSLLVSGTTEAFF
>few|TRBJ2-1|TRBV28|NA
TGTGCCAGCAGTTTAACGATAGACAATGAGCAGTTCTTC
CASSLTIDNEQFF
>NA|TRBJ2-7|TRBV28|NA
TGTGCCAGCAGTTCCCCCGGGCCCCCAGACGAGCAGTACTTC
CASSSPGPPDEQYF
>few|TRBJ2-7|TRBV5-5|NA
TGTGCCAGCAGCACCTACTACGAGCAGTACTTC
CASSTYYEQYF
>few|TRBJ2-7|TRBV12-3/TRBV12-4|NA
TGTGCCAGCAGACCCTCAGCTTCCCCTTCCTACGAGCAGTACTTC
CASRPSASPSYEQYF
>NA|TRBJ2-5|TRBV11-2|TRBD1
TGTGCCTGCAGCTGGGACAGGGACGGGACCCAGTACTTC
CACSWDRDGTQYF
>NA|TRBJ1-5|TRBV7-6|NA
TGTGCCAGCAGCCCCGGTATAAGGACAGAGGGCAATCAGCCCCAGCATTTT
CASSPGIRTEGNQPQHF
>few|TRBJ1-2|TRBV20-1|TRBD1
TGCAGTGCTAGACAGGGGGCCGAGGATGGCTACACCTTC
CSARQGAEDGYTF
>NA|TRBJ2-2|TRBV29-1|NA
TGCAGCGCTTCGGGAGCCCTGAACACCGGGGAGCTGTTTTTT
CSASGALNTGELFF
>few|TRBJ1-1|TRBV11-1|NA
TGTGCCAGCAGCCAGTCCGCTTGGGACACTGAAGCTTTCTTT
CASSQSAWDTEAFF